In its sample, the clone carrying this T cell receptor beta chain was seen once. The data were obtained in a study of radiotherapy plus CTLA-4 blockade in lung cancer. Trimming took 2 bases from V and 0 from J, leaving 12 bases between them. The germline gives CDR1 SGHRS, CDR2 YFSETQ. CDR3 length: 15 amino acids. The assay was immunoSEQ multiplex PCR, and TCRdb's table has in-frame clones only and misses some. Of 130,000 or so clones in the sample, 85% to 90% were seen once. This chain joins TRBV5-1 and TRBJ2-7; D is unresolved. This TCR was sampled from a human donor with non-small cell lung cancer that progressed on radiotherapy plus ipilimumab. Material: peripheral blood, obtained from a patient treated with radiotherapy plus ipilimumab. CDR3 nucleotides: TGCGCCAGCAGCTTCCAGACCCTCAGCTCCTACGAGCAGTACTTC. It codes for CASSFQTLSSYEQYF.